This section outlines one T cell receptor beta chain sequence together with its context. The antigen is not known. This specimen comes from a study of T cell responses to AZD1222 COVID-19 vaccine. Regarding the study as a whole: Donors, mostly white British, included more females; clonal diversity was possibly underestimated.

Assay: immunoSEQ multiplex PCR; the TCRdb copy retains only in-frame clones and omits some. In the table there are around 120,000 clones, about 90% of which are singletons. CDR1 and CDR2 (germline): KGHDR, SFDVKD. The CDR3 totals 16 residues. V lost 4 bases and J lost 8; bases outside the gene matches: 8. The chain is built from TRBV24-1 and TRBJ2-1; 12 bases match TRBD2. The sequencing used peripheral blood, collected on day 0 of AZD1222 vaccination. This clonotype was sampled from an adult in good health. The chain's CDR3 is CATSESTSGRSDEQFF. The CDR3 nucleotides are TGTGCCACCAGTGAATCCACTAGCGGGAGGTCCGATGAGCAGTTCTTC.